This record covers a single T cell receptor beta chain. Deep-level assay runs were performed. It was 300 ng DNA, 28,000 or so T cell genomes, that went into each replicate PCR of unsorted PBMC. Unsorted PBMCs provided DNA that was sequenced on ten immunoSEQ deep assay plates. Some clones are missing from TCRdb's copy, which holds only in-frame ones; the method was immunoSEQ multiplex PCR. Of about 490,000 clones listed, roughly 80% were seen once; the top ten hold 9.5% to 15%. This specimen belongs to a study of shared clonotypes between healthy human individuals. The CDR3 totals 16 residues. The ends were cut back, 0 bases at V and 0 bases at J, with 9 bases in the middle. Per germline, CDR1 ENHRY and CDR2 SYGVKD.

Sequencing used PBMCs. V and J are TRBV10-3 and TRBJ1-3; unclear D gene. The receptor was derived from a woman in her forties in good health. Some clones in this sample may be carry-over from other donors' samples. The chain's CDR3 is CAISESMGASGNTIYF. CDR3 in DNA: TGTGCCATCAGTGAGTCAATGGGCGCCTCTGGAAACACCATATATTTT.